Each of the 18 T cell receptor beta chains below was sequenced from the same sample in a study of blood T cell repertoires in COVID-19. The repertoire was sequenced with immunoSEQ multiplex PCR; TCRdb's copy has only in-frame clones and lacks some. The table records some 300,000 clones, about nine tenths of them present only once. The material sequenced was PBMCs or T cells enriched from blood (not recorded which). The receptors stem from a man younger than 40 who had recovered from COVID-19.

This chain uses TRBV2 with TRBJ2-3; D not resolved. CDR3 length equals 12 residues. Germline CDR1 SNHLY, CDR2 FYNNEI. Deletions cut 5 bases from V and 5 bases from J, with 8 bases between. CDR3: CASSTYRDTQYF. DNA for the CDR3: TGTGCCAGCAGTACATACAGAGATACGCAGTATTTT. Complete variable domain (other parts from reference TRBV2 and TRBJ2-3): EPEVTQTPSHQVTQMGQEVILRCVPISNHLYFYWYRQILGQKVEFLVSFYNNEISEKSEIFDDQFSVERPDGSNFTLKIRSTKLEDSAMYFCASSTYRDTQYFGPGTRLTVL.

The V call is TRBV6-5, the J call TRBJ2-3, with D possibly being TRBD1 (5 bases). There are 14 residues in the CDR3. With 7 bases removed from V and 2 bases from J, the gap between germline ends came to 13 bases. Germline V gene data show CDR1 as MNHEY and CDR2 as SVGAGI. CDR3 protein: CASKVGQSTDTQYF. The DNA for the CDR3 is TGTGCCAGCAAAGTGGGGCAGTCCACAGATACGCAGTATTTT.

As to this clone: Other DNA sequences in the sample encode the same CDR3. V usage is TRBV5-1 and J usage is TRBJ1-6, with 7 bases fitting TRBD1. With 5 bases clipped from V and 7 bases from J, the junction kept 6 bases outside the gene matches. In germline, CDR1 is SGHRS, CDR2 YFSETQ. There are 14 residues in the CDR3. The CDR3 nucleotides read TGCGCCAGCAGTCGGGGGACAGACAATTCACCCCTCCACTTT. It translates to CASSRGTDNSPLHF.

The rearrangement joins TRBV6-1 to TRBJ2-7; 10 bases line up with TRBD2. CDR3 length equals 14 residues. Germline-derived CDR1 and CDR2 are MNHNS and SASEGT. Trimming removed 3 bases from V and 4 bases from J; junction bases left unmatched: 3. The CDR3 here is CASSDSGGLYEQYF. DNA of the CDR3: TGTGCCAGCAGTGATAGCGGGGGGCTATACGAGCAGTACTTC.

A few counts support this clone. The chain carries TRBV5-5 and TRBJ2-2, with 13 bases that match TRBD2. The CDR3 spans 17 residues. V lost 3 bases to trimming and J lost 6 bases; unmatched junction nucleotides: 8. Looked up from germline, CDR1 is SGHKS and CDR2 is YYEKEE (reference sequence). The CDR3 nucleotides are TGTGCCAGCAGCTGGACGCCAACTAGCGGGGGGGCCGGGGAGCTGTTTTTT. It codes for CASSWTPTSGGAGELFF.

The chain uses TRBV28 and TRBJ1-2; possible D gene TRBD1, 5 bases. The germline V gene encodes CDR1 MDHEN and CDR2 SYDVKM. V was pared by 3 bases and J by 4 bases, with 9 bases between. CDR3 length: 13 amino acids. CDR3 residues: CASSLKGPYGYTF. The CDR3 DNA is TGTGCCAGCAGTTTGAAGGGGCCCTATGGCTACACCTTC.

V and J are TRBV19 and TRBJ1-2; tentatively, D is TRBD1 (5 bases). The CDR3 loop spans 16 amino acids. CDR1 is LNHDA and CDR2 is SQIVND in the germline V gene (reference sequence). Deletions cut 1 base from V and 2 bases from J, with 14 bases between. The CDR3 DNA sequence: TGTGCCAGTAGTATAGGAAGACAGTTTATGAACTATGGCTACACCTTC. Protein sequence: CASSIGRQFMNYGYTF.

The chain links TRBV4-1 to TRBJ1-1; the D is unclear. This CDR3 is built from 14 residues. From germline, CDR1 is MGHRA and CDR2 YSYEKL. V dropped 1 base and J dropped 3 bases, with 9 bases sitting between them. CDR3 in DNA: TGCGCCAGCAGCCAAGTTTTAGCGGACACTGAAGCTTTCTTT. Protein: CASSQVLADTEAFF.

Regarding this clone: This same CDR3 is encoded by further DNA sequences in the sample. The chain links TRBV27 to TRBJ2-5, with 9 bases lining up with TRBD1. CDR1 and CDR2 from the germline V gene are MNHEY and SMNVEV (reference sequence). V shed 3 bases, J shed 4 bases, and the junction held 6 bases outside the gene matches. CDR3 length: 15 amino acids. The CDR3 DNA reads as TGTGCCAGCAGTTTGAGAAGACAGGGGGGAGAGACCCAGTACTTC. Translation gives CASSLRRQGGETQYF.

The rearrangement joins TRBV10-3 to TRBJ1-4; weak D call: TRBD1 (5 bases). The CDR3 is 13 amino acids. CDR1 and CDR2 from the germline V gene are ENHRY and SYGVKD. With 8 bases removed from V and 8 bases from J, the gap between germline ends came to 15 bases. The CDR3 DNA reads TGTGCCATCGGGCCAGGGAACGGAGAAAAACTGTTTTTT. It specifies CAIGPGNGEKLFF.

The chain couples TRBV3-1 (or the pseudogene TRBV3-2) to TRBJ2-5; 8 bases agree with TRBD1. The V and J ends lost 4 bases and 2 bases, in that order; junction bases with no gene match: 18. Germline V gives CDR1 LGHDT, CDR2 YNNKEL (reference sequence). This CDR3 is 19 amino acids long. This CDR3 is CASSLRGVRGLSPQETQYF. The CDR3 DNA reads TGTGCCAGCAGCCTCAGGGGTGTCAGGGGGCTTTCTCCTCAAGAGACCCAGTACTTC.

With regard to this clone: One end of the junction varies from germline; a read error may be responsible. This chain connects TRBV5-6 to TRBJ2-5; 14 bases are a match to TRBD2. CDR1 is SGHDT, CDR2 YYEEEE, per germline. This CDR3 contains 17 residues. The CDR3 DNA reads TGTGCCAGCAGGATGATTCGACTAGCGGGGGGGCAAGGGACCCAGTACTTC. Protein sequence: CASRMIRLAGGQGTQYF.

J is TRBJ1-2 and V is TRBV28, with D possibly TRBD1 on 6 matching bases. The germline CDR1 and CDR2 sequences are MDHEN and SYDVKM. The CDR3 covers 16 residues. The germline V and J ends were trimmed by 3 bases and 3 bases, with 17 bases remaining between them. CDR3 sequence (DNA): TGTGCCAGCAGTTTTTCCGGGACACCTGGATACTATGGCTACACCTTC. Translation gives CASSFSGTPGYYGYTF.

This clone was seen more than once but under ten times. The chain recombines TRBV24-1 with TRBJ1-2, with D unresolved. The CDR3 is 12 amino acids. The germline CDR1 and CDR2 sequences are KGHDR and SFDVKD. V lost 8 bases to trimming and J lost 0 bases, with 6 bases between them. CDR3 loop: CATMAPNYGYTF. The CDR3 DNA reads TGTGCCACCATGGCTCCTAACTATGGCTACACCTTC.

The chain recombines TRBV5-1 with TRBJ2-1; TRBD2 matches 10 bases. In germline, CDR1 is SGHRS, CDR2 YFSETQ. This CDR3 is built from 18 residues. V lost 4 bases and J lost 7; bases outside the gene matches: 17. For the CDR3, the DNA is TGCGCCAGCAGCGCACAACTCACGCTAGCGGGAGTTGAGAATGAGCAGTTCTTC. Translation gives CASSAQLTLAGVENEQFF. The whole variable domain, remainder taken from reference TRBV5-1 and TRBJ2-1, is KAGVTQTPRYLIKTRGQQVTLSCSPISGHRSVSWYQQTPGQGLQFLFEYFSETQRNKGNFPGRFSGRQFSNSRSEMNVSTLELGDSALYLCASSAQLTLAGVENEQFFGPGTRLTVL.

The gene calls are TRBV3-1 (or the pseudogene TRBV3-2) and TRBJ2-3; D remains ambiguous. This CDR3 comprises 14 residues. Trimming stripped 4 bases from V and 5 bases from J, with 13 bases between. Germline V gene data show CDR1 as LGHDT and CDR2 as YNNKEL (reference sequence). CDR3 amino acids: CASSPLAAGDTQYF. DNA for the CDR3: TGTGCCAGCAGCCCCCTCGCCGCCGGAGATACGCAGTATTTT.

The chain links TRBV5-1 to TRBJ1-1; D call uncertain. This CDR3 has 13 amino acids. V was cut by 0 bases and J by 5 bases, with 8 bases left in between. Germline V lookup: CDR1 SGHRS, CDR2 YFSETQ. The CDR3 DNA sequence: TGCGCCAGCAGCTTGGCAGGCTTTACTGAAGCTTTCTTT. Its protein is CASSLAGFTEAFF.

CDR3 residues: CSAPRGAEAFF. The CDR3 coding sequence is TGCAGTGCCCCTCGGGGGGCCGAAGCTTTCTTT. This rearrangement joins TRBV20-1 to TRBJ1-1; maybe TRBD1 (6 bases). With 6 bases removed from V and 8 bases from J, the gap between germline ends came to 13 bases. This CDR3 region has 11 residues. Germline assignment: CDR1 DFQATT and CDR2 SNEGSKA (reference sequence).